The 21 T cell receptor beta chains reported below all come from one sample, sequenced in a study of blood T cells in healthy people across ages (dated by TCRdb to the mid-2010s). The library was generated by 5' RACE. Reads for this sample came from an Illumina HiSeq 2500. A second roughly 7 to 11 cycle PCR used a sample-barcoded 5' primer and a J-beta primer mix. Using fastp trimming at Q25 and MiXCR clonotype assembly, TCRdb reanalyzed the public sequencing data and kept in-frame beta chains. CDR3 protein duplicates are merged, each entry listing the most common genes and DNA. This sample gives 2 million or so distinct CDR3 sequences in total; roughly 49% of them show up just once. Approximately 2% of the sample is taken by the ten largest. The sample was blood. These receptors all stem from a woman aged 40 to 50 in good health.

V usage is TRBV6-1 and J usage is TRBJ2-5, with D unresolved. V was clipped by 6 bases and J by 5 bases, with 16 bases between them. The germline V gene encodes CDR1 MNHNS and CDR2 SASEGT. The CDR3 is 14 amino acids. The CDR3 spells CASSLSISLETQYF. The CDR3 bases are TGTGCCAGCAGCCTCAGTATATCCCTGGAGACCCAGTACTTC.

V and J are TRBV5-5 and TRBJ2-5; D uncertain. The germline gives CDR1 SGHKS, CDR2 YYEKEE (reference sequence). The CDR3 has 15 amino acids. V lost 0 bases and J lost 11, with 20 bases in between. Here the CDR3 reads CASSLVLLSYNEQYF. CDR3 in DNA: TGTGCCAGCAGCTTGGTCCTACTCTCCTACAATGAGCAGTACTTC.

This clonotype was recorded a few times. This sequence joins TRBV9 and TRBJ2-5; D perhaps matches TRBD1 (5 bases). The CDR3 length is 15 residues. V lost 1 base and J lost 1, with 11 bases in between. Per the germline V gene, CDR1 is SGDLS and CDR2 is YYNGEE. DNA for the CDR3: TGTGCCAGCAGCGTAAGGGGATCCCCCCAAGAGACCCAGTACTTC. Translated, it gives CASSVRGSPQETQYF. Full variable domain (remainder filled in from reference TRBV9 and TRBJ2-5): DSGVTQTPKHLITATGQRVTLRCSPRSGDLSVYWYQQSLDQGLQFLIQYYNGEERAKGNILERFSAQQFPDLHSELNLSSLELGDSALYFCASSVRGSPQETQYFGPGTRLLVL.

This sequence joins TRBV6-2 or TRBV6-3 and TRBJ2-1; D is ambiguous. The V end was cut by 0 bases, the J end by 9 bases, with 9 bases between. Germline loops: CDR1 MNHEY, CDR2 SVGEGT. The CDR3 has 13 amino acids. CDR3 amino acids: CASSYSTGCEQFF. The CDR3 region has the DNA TGTGCCAGCAGTTACTCGACGGGCTGTGAGCAGTTCTTC.

The gene calls are TRBV7-2 and TRBJ1-6, with 7 positions matching TRBD1. The V and J ends lost 5 bases and 0 bases, in that order; junction bases with no gene match: 7. Germline CDR1 and CDR2: SGHTA and FQGNSA. The CDR3 covers 17 residues. The CDR3 protein is CASSQGVHSSYNSPLHF. The CDR3 DNA reads TGTGCCAGCAGCCAGGGGGTCCACAGCTCCTATAATTCACCCCTCCACTTT. The full variable domain, completed using reference TRBV7-2 and TRBJ1-6, is GAGVSQSPSNKVTEKGKDVELRCDPISGHTALYWYRQSLGQGLEFLIYFQGNSAPDKSGLPSDRFSAERTGGSVSTLTIQRTQQEDSAVYLCASSQGVHSSYNSPLHFGNGTRLTVT.

V usage is TRBV6-1 and J usage is TRBJ2-5; the match to TRBD2 covers 11 bases. Germline lookup yields CDR1 MNHNS and CDR2 SASEGT. The CDR3 covers 20 residues. The V gene end was trimmed by 6 bases and the J gene end by 2 bases; junction bases not matched to a gene: 20. The CDR3 spells CASRSRSSDRLAGTQETQYF. In DNA form, the CDR3 reads TGTGCCAGCAGATCCCGATCTTCTGATCGACTAGCGGGGACACAAGAGACCCAGTACTTC.

The gene calls are TRBV5-1 and TRBJ2-6; D remains unclear. Trimming took off 4 bases at V and 1 base at J, with 15 bases between the two ends. Germline V gene lookup returns CDR1 SGHRS and CDR2 YFSETQ. This CDR3 has 17 amino acids. CDR3 nucleotides: TGCGCCAGCAGCGAAATCGGGCCAAGTTCTGGGGCCAACGTCCTGACTTTC. This codes for CASSEIGPSSGANVLTF.

J is TRBJ2-6 and V is TRBV2; either TRBD1 or TRBD2 may supply D (6 bases each). Trimming took 6 bases from V and 3 from J, leaving 15 bases between them. Germline V CDR1 and CDR2: SNHLY, FYNNEI. The CDR3 has 16 amino acids. CDR3 coding DNA: TGTGCCAGCAGCGGGACCCGGGGGCTTGGGGCCAACGTCCTGACTTTC. Encoded protein: CASSGTRGLGANVLTF.

This chain connects TRBV27 to TRBJ1-4, with D perhaps matching TRBD1 (5 bases). The CDR3 covers 17 residues. Germline assignment: CDR1 MNHEY and CDR2 SMNVEV (reference sequence). V was cut by 0 bases and J by 10 bases, with 21 bases left in between. The CDR3 DNA is TGTGCCAGCAGTTTATCGAACCCCGGAAGGGGTTTTGTAAAACTGTTTTTT. Its translation is CASSLSNPGRGFVKLFF.

The rearrangement uses TRBV29-1 and TRBJ1-2; D gene ambiguous. This CDR3 spans 13 amino acids. Deletions cut 6 bases from V and 4 bases from J, with 15 bases between. Per germline, CDR1 SQVTM and CDR2 ANQGSEA. CDR3 sequence: CSVWRALGYGYTF. Written as DNA, the CDR3 is TGCAGCGTCTGGCGGGCCTTGGGCTATGGCTACACCTTC.

The chain couples TRBV7-2 to TRBJ1-5; D call uncertain. This CDR3 is 15 amino acids long. The V end was cut by 1 base, the J end by 3 bases, with 10 bases between. Germline V gives CDR1 SGHTA, CDR2 FQGNSA. Here the CDR3 DNA reads TGTGCCAGCAGCTTAGAGGCAGTTTACAATCAGCCCCAGCATTTT. This sequence encodes CASSLEAVYNQPQHF.

V gene TRBV5-1 combines with J gene TRBJ1-2; 9 positions match TRBD1. Germline CDR1 SGHRS, CDR2 YFSETQ. The CDR3 is 16 residues long. V dropped 4 bases and J dropped 2; count of bases not matched to a gene: 9. The CDR3 DNA is TGCGCCAGCAGCCCAGGTGGACAGGGGATAAACTATGGCTACACCTTC. It encodes CASSPGGQGINYGYTF.

This sequence joins TRBV4-1 and TRBJ1-2; 9 bases are shared with TRBD1. The CDR3 consists of 15 residues. CDR1 is MGHRA, CDR2 YSYEKL, per germline. The junction had 7 bases not matched to a gene; V was cut back by 0 bases and J by 8 bases. CDR3 sequence reads: CASSQDRTGGLGYTF. The CDR3 bases are TGCGCCAGCAGCCAAGATCGTACAGGGGGCTTGGGCTACACCTTC.

With regard to this clonotype: Its ends do not fully match the called genes, so a read error is possible. The CDR3 region has the DNA TGTGCCAGTAGCGGGGGGAAAATCTACGATGAGCAGTTCTTC. This encodes CASSGGKIYDEQFF. The chain couples TRBV6-5 to TRBJ2-1; 10 nucleotides align to TRBD2. This CDR3 is 14 amino acids long. Looked up from germline, CDR1 is MNHEY and CDR2 is SVGAGI.

The CDR3 DNA reads as TGTGCCAGCCTCCGGTCAGCGGGTGAAGGGCAGCCCCAGCATTTT. This encodes CASLRSAGEGQPQHF. The chain recombines TRBV7-2 with TRBJ1-5, with D uncertain. Trimming pared 8 bases from V and 7 bases from J, leaving 21 bases between. The CDR3 length is 15 residues. Germline CDR1 SGHTA, CDR2 FQGNSA.

This clonotype has a handful of counts. The genes are TRBV6-2 or TRBV6-3 and TRBJ2-7; TRBD1 agrees at 8 bases. This CDR3 has 14 residues. CDR1 is MNHEY and CDR2 is SVGEGT in the germline V gene. Germline trimming cut 5 bases from V and 3 bases from J; bases unmatched to any gene: 6. As DNA, the CDR3 is TGTGCCAGCAGTACCTATGGGACAGGCTACGAGCAGTACTTC. As protein: CASSTYGTGYEQYF.

Only a few counts were recorded for this clonotype. The gene calls are TRBV11-2 and TRBJ2-3; no clear D gene. The CDR3 runs to 13 residues. From germline, CDR1 is SGHAT and CDR2 FQNNGV. Trimming left V 6 bases short and J 5 bases short, with 12 bases between. In DNA, the CDR3 is TGTGCCAGCAGGATGGGATCAGGAGATACGCAGTATTTT. Translating it yields CASRMGSGDTQYF.

The chain carries TRBV11-2 and TRBJ2-4, with no clear D. Judging by the DNA end, TRBJ2-5 fits better; the J call may be wrong. Per the germline V gene, CDR1 is SGHAT and CDR2 is FQNNGV. The CDR3 runs 15 residues. The CDR3 coding sequence is TGTGCCAGCAGCTTAGGGGTTTCGACCGAGGAGACCCAGTACTTC. Translating gives CASSLGVSTEETQYF.

This CDR3 is CASSQTTGTSFPYEQYF. CDR3 bases: TGTGCCAGCAGCCAGACGACGGGGACTAGTTTTCCCTACGAGCAGTACTTC. The V call is TRBV4-2, the J call TRBJ2-7; 8 bases are a match to TRBD2. The V segment lost 3 bases and the J segment 2 bases; nucleotides outside the gene matches: 12. CDR1 LGHNA and CDR2 YNFKEQ come from the germline V gene. The CDR3 extends over 17 amino acids.

This chain uses TRBV7-9 with TRBJ2-3; no clear D gene. Between the trimmed V and J ends, which lost 5 bases and 4 bases, there was a span of 10 bases. This CDR3 has 13 residues. Germline CDR1 reads SEHNR; CDR2 reads FQNEAQ (reference sequence). CDR3 protein: CASSPSSSDTQYF. In DNA form, the CDR3 reads TGTGCCAGCAGCCCCTCGAGTTCAGATACGCAGTATTTT. The variable domain in full, with the rest retrieved from reference TRBV7-9 and TRBJ2-3, is DTGVSQNPRHKITKRGQNVTFRCDPISEHNRLYWYRQTLGQGPEFLTYFQNEAQLEKSRLLSDRFSAERPKGSFSTLEIQRTEQGDSAMYLCASSPSSSDTQYFGPGTRLTVL.

The chain links TRBV28 to TRBJ2-4; 10 bases fit TRBD1. The CDR3 spans 15 residues. With 8 bases clipped from V and 1 base from J, the junction kept 5 bases outside the gene matches. Germline CDR1 MDHEN, CDR2 SYDVKM. The CDR3 reads CASGGQGVAKNIQYF. In DNA form, the CDR3 reads TGTGCCAGCGGTGGACAGGGGGTCGCCAAAAACATTCAGTACTTC.